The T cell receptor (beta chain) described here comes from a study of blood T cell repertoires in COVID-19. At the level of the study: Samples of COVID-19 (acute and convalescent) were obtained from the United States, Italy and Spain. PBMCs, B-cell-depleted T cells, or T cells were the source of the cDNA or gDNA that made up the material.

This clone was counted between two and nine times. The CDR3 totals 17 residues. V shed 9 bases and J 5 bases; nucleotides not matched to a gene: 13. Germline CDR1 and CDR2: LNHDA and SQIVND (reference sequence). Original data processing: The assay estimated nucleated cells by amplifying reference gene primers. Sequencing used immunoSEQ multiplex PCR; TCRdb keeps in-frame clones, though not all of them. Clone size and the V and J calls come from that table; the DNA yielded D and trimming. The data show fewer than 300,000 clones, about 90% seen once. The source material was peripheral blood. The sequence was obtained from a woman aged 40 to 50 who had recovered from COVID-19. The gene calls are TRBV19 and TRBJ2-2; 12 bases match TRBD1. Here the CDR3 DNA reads TGTGCCAGCACCGGGACAGGGGGCGCTTCCTGGACCGGGGAGCTGTTTTTT. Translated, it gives CASTGTGGASWTGELFF.